Below, 18 T cell receptor beta chains from the same sample are listed, as sequenced in a study of T cells after yellow fever vaccination (dated by TCRdb to the late 2010s). Library generation was performed with 5' RACE. Sequencing was performed on an Illumina NovaSeq 6000. TCRdb handled the public reads itself, with Q25 trimming in fastp and clone calling in MiXCR, and kept productive beta chains. Here each entry gathers all rows of one CDR3 protein and keeps the most common genes and DNA. The sample data list about 130,000 distinct CDR3 sequences, and 8.9% of these were observed just once. Under 40% of the sample rests with the top ten. The sample's treatment or condition, from its label and the paper: live attenuated yellow fever vaccine strain. The sequencing used CD8+ T cells sorted from PBMCs, collected on the day of the yellow fever booster vaccination. Receptors were obtained from a man aged 18 to 30 who received the YFV17D yellow fever vaccine.

V is TRBV3-1 and J is TRBJ2-2; D possibly matches TRBD1 or TRBD2 (6 bases each). Trimming removed 3 bases from V and 7 bases from J, with 15 bases in between. The CDR3 spans 15 residues. Germline CDR1 is LGHDT and CDR2 is YNNKEL (reference sequence). The CDR3 DNA reads as TGTGCCAGCAGCCACGGAGTGGGGGGCCACGGGGAGCTGTTTTTT. It is translated as CASSHGVGGHGELFF. Using reference TRBV3-1 and TRBJ2-2 for the parts outside the CDR3, the full variable domain is DTAVSQTPKYLVTQMGNDKSIKCEQNLGHDTMYWYKQDSKKFLKIMFSYNNKELIINETVPNRFSPKSPDKAHLNLHINSLELGDSAVYFCASSHGVGGHGELFFGEGSRLTVL.

This clonotype was seen a handful of times. As DNA, the CDR3 is TGTGCCAGCAGCTCCCCCGAAGACGTGGGTGGCACAGATACGCAGTATTTT. Translated: CASSSPEDVGGTDTQYF. The V call is TRBV5-6, the J call TRBJ2-3; no definite D call. This CDR3 is 17 amino acids long. Germline V CDR1 and CDR2: SGHDT, YYEEEE. Trimming pared 3 bases from V and 1 base from J, leaving 18 bases between.

This clonotype was counted at least ten times. V is TRBV4-2 and J is TRBJ2-4, with 10 positions matching TRBD2. This CDR3 region has 19 residues. The V and J ends lost 0 bases and 0 bases, in that order; junction bases with no gene match: 8. In germline, CDR1 is LGHNA, CDR2 YNFKEQ. The DNA of the CDR3 is TGTGCCAGCAGCCAAGAGATCACTAGCGGGGTATTAGCCAAAAACATTCAGTACTTC. The encoded protein is CASSQEITSGVLAKNIQYF.

This clonotype was found many times. For the CDR3, the DNA is TGTGCCAGCAGCCCAAGACCGCGGGGAGCGGAAAAACTGTTTTTT. It is translated as CASSPRPRGAEKLFF. The V call is TRBV27, the J call TRBJ1-4, with D uncertain. The length of the CDR3 is 15 residues. Per germline, CDR1 MNHEY and CDR2 SMNVEV (reference sequence). Trimming took off 6 bases at V and 8 bases at J, with 19 bases between the two ends.

The V call is TRBV4-1, the J call TRBJ2-1; tentatively, D is TRBD1 or TRBD2 (5 bases each). CDR3 length: 15 residues. Per the germline V gene, CDR1 is MGHRA and CDR2 is YSYEKL. Trimming pared 0 bases from V and 8 bases from J, leaving 14 bases between. In DNA form, the CDR3 reads TGCGCCAGCAGCCAAGATCCCGGGGCCTGGGATGAGCAGTTCTTC. This encodes CASSQDPGAWDEQFF.

J is TRBJ1-2 and V is TRBV5-6; D call uncertain. CDR1 and CDR2 from the germline V gene are SGHDT and YYEEEE. The CDR3 length is 16 residues. V was clipped by 4 bases and J by 0 bases, with 16 bases between them. The CDR3 loop reads CASSPRPEYTNYGYTF. CDR3 DNA sequence: TGTGCCAGCAGCCCCCGACCGGAATACACTAACTATGGCTACACCTTC.

This clonotype was recorded at least ten times. The gene calls are TRBV7-2 and TRBJ2-2; no reliable D call. The germline gives CDR1 SGHTA, CDR2 FQGNSA. This CDR3 is 15 amino acids long. Trimming took 3 bases from V and 2 from J, leaving 10 bases between them. The CDR3 DNA reads as TGTGCCAGCAGCTTTATCCAGGTCAACACCGGGGAGCTGTTTTTT. It yields the protein CASSFIQVNTGELFF.

This clonotype was observed a handful of times. The J gene is TRBJ2-5, the V gene TRBV20-1; TRBD2 aligns across 9 bases. Looked up from germline, CDR1 is DFQATT and CDR2 is SNEGSKA (reference sequence). This CDR3 comprises 14 residues. V lost 6 bases to trimming and J lost 10 bases; unmatched junction nucleotides: 15. The CDR3 nucleotides read TGCAGTGCCCCCCTTGGGACTAGCAGGGGGAACCAGTACTTC. As protein: CSAPLGTSRGNQYF.

The chain uses TRBV12-3 or TRBV12-4 and TRBJ2-7, with 7 bases lining up with TRBD1. The CDR3 has 16 amino acids. J lost 2 bases, V lost 5 bases, and 12 bases had no gene match. The CDR3 nucleotides read TGTGCCAGCAGTCCGAGCTTCGGACAGGACGCCTACGAGCAGTACTTC. It specifies CASSPSFGQDAYEQYF.

The V call is TRBV12-3 or TRBV12-4, the J call TRBJ1-2; no firm D call. CDR3 length: 15 residues. The V end was cut by 3 bases, the J end by 0 bases, with 11 bases between. The CDR3 nucleotides are TGTGCCAGCAGTTTGGGCGATAGACCTAACTATGGCTACACCTTC. The encoded protein is CASSLGDRPNYGYTF.

This clonotype was recorded a few times. The chain joins TRBV4-1 to TRBJ2-3; 13 positions agree with TRBD2. Germline V gene sequence: CDR1 MGHRA, CDR2 YSYEKL. This CDR3 has 20 residues. Trimming removed 0 bases from V and 4 bases from J; junction bases left unmatched: 13. CDR3 sequence reads: CASSQEGGLAGPMPPDTQYF. The CDR3 nucleotides read TGCGCCAGCAGCCAAGAGGGGGGACTAGCGGGGCCGATGCCTCCAGATACGCAGTATTTT.

A few counts support this clonotype. V and J are TRBV12-3 or TRBV12-4 and TRBJ2-1, with unresolved D. The CDR3 has 15 residues. The ends were cut back, 7 bases at V and 9 bases at J, with 22 bases in the middle. CDR3 DNA sequence: TGTGCCAGCATTTCTGTGAATTCCCAAAAGTTTGAGCAGTTCTTC. It encodes CASISVNSQKFEQFF.

This clonotype was detected a few times. V usage is TRBV6-1 and J usage is TRBJ2-5, with 11 bases matching TRBD2. The CDR3 is 16 residues long. Germline assignment: CDR1 MNHNS and CDR2 SASEGT. J was trimmed by 9 bases and V by 5 bases; bases with no gene match: 14. CDR3 sequence (DNA): TGTGCCAGCAGTCCCCAACTAGCGGGGGCCCGTTACGCCCAGTACTTC. It translates to CASSPQLAGARYAQYF.

This clonotype was seen ten or more times. This chain uses TRBV6-2 or TRBV6-3 with TRBJ2-5; D gene unclear. The germline CDR1 and CDR2 sequences are MNHEY and SVGEGT. The ends were cut back, 2 bases at V and 5 bases at J, with 3 bases in the middle. The CDR3 is 11 residues long. CDR3 region: CASSYPETQYF. The CDR3 coding sequence is TGTGCCAGCAGTTACCCGGAGACCCAGTACTTC.

This clonotype has more than one count but fewer than ten. The chain employs TRBV7-9 and TRBJ1-1; TRBD1 might be the D (5 bases). Trimming removed 1 base from V and 3 bases from J, with 9 bases in between. Germline CDR1 SEHNR, CDR2 FQNEAQ (reference sequence). CDR3 length: 14 residues. The CDR3 is CASSLVRGYTEAFF. The DNA for the CDR3 is TGTGCCAGCAGCTTAGTTCGGGGGTACACTGAAGCTTTCTTT.

V usage is TRBV11-2 and J usage is TRBJ2-1, with 7 positions matching TRBD1. CDR1 is SGHAT and CDR2 is FQNNGV in the germline V gene. V dropped 5 bases and J dropped 9; count of bases not matched to a gene: 7. The CDR3 consists of 13 residues. Written as DNA, the CDR3 is TGTGCCAGCAGCCTAGGACAGGCCCCTGAGCAGTTCTTC. Translating gives CASSLGQAPEQFF.

There are a few counts of this clonotype. The CDR3 here is CASSRSGEYEQYF. DNA for the CDR3: TGTGCCAGCAGCCGATCTGGGGAGTACGAGCAGTACTTC. The rearrangement joins TRBV7-9 to TRBJ2-7; the D gene is possibly TRBD2 (5 bases). Deletions cut 5 bases from V and 4 bases from J, with 12 bases between. The CDR3 covers 13 residues. Germline V gene sequence: CDR1 SEHNR, CDR2 FQNEAQ (reference sequence).

This clonotype was observed a handful of times. The V call is TRBV5-1, the J call TRBJ2-2, with no clear D. The CDR3 is made up of 11 amino acids. Per the germline V gene, CDR1 is SGHRS and CDR2 is YFSETQ. Trimming removed 4 bases at V and 7 bases at J, with 5 bases between. The CDR3 loop reads CASSSVGELFF. CDR3 in DNA: TGCGCCAGCAGCAGTGTCGGGGAGCTGTTTTTT.